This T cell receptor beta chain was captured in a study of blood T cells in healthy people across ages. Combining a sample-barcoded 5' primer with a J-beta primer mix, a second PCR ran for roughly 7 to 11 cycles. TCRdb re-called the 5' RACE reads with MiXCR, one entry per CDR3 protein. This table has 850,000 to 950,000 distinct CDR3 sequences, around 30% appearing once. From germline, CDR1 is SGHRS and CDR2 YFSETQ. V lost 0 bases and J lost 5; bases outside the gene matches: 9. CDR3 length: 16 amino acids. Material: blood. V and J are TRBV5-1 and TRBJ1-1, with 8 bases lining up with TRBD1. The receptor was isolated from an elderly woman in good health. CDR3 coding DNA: TGCGCCAGCAGCTTGGCCGAGGCAGGGGGCTGGACTGAAGCTTTCTTT. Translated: CASSLAEAGGWTEAFF.